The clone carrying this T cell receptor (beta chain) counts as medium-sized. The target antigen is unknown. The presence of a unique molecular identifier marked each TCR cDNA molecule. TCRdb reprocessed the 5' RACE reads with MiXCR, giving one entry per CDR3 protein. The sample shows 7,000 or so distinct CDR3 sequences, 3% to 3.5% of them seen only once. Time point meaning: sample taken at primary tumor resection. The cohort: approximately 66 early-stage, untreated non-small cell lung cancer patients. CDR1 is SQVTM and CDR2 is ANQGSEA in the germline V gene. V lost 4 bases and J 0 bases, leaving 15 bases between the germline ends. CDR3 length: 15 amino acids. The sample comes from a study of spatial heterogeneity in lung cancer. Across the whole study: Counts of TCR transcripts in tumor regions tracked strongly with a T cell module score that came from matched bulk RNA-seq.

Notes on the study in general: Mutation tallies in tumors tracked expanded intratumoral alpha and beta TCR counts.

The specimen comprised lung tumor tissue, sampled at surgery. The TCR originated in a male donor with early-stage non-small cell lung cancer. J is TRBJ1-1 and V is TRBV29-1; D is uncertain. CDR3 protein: CSVVIGQTMNTEAFF. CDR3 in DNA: TGCAGCGTTGTGATAGGGCAGACCATGAACACTGAAGCTTTCTTT.